What follows describes a single TCR beta chain. The V segment lost 0 bases and the J segment 2 bases; nucleotides outside the gene matches: 9. There are 18 residues in the CDR3. Germline V gene lookup returns CDR1 MGHRA and CDR2 YSYEKL. This specimen belongs to a study of blood T cells in healthy people across ages. The authors ran a second PCR of roughly 7 to 11 cycles using a sample-barcoded 5' primer and a J-beta primer mix. TCRdb itself ran the 5' RACE reads through MiXCR, one entry per CDR3 protein. In the table there are approximately 690,000 distinct CDR3 sequences, roughly 50% of which are singletons.

Sequencing was done on a sample of blood. This TCR was recovered from a man in his sixties in good health. This chain links TRBV4-1 with TRBJ1-2, with 10 bases that match TRBD1. In nucleotides, the CDR3 is TGCGCCAGCAGCCAAGAAGCGGGGACAGGGGCCATGAACTATGGCTACACCTTC. This translates into CASSQEAGTGAMNYGYTF.